This T cell receptor (beta chain) was identified during a study of cytomegalovirus exposure and HLA in healthy donors (dated 2017 in TCRdb). For the wider study: In an earlier analysis of roughly 590 of the donors, 250 to 300 Gb of sequence data and approximately 100 million unique TCR beta sequences from about 190 million T cells were reported. In addition to the first cohort of about 650 subjects, a separate validation cohort of approximately 120 different subjects was used. The study combined high-throughput TCR immunosequencing, statistical association of individual TCRs with disease status, and machine learning to predict cytomegalovirus infection status. In a later analysis, previously published TCR beta repertoires from several hundred donors were re-analyzed and high-resolution HLA genotyping was added so that TCR occurrence patterns could be studied. Both class I and class II loci were covered by HLA typing, at four-digit resolution. All discovery cohort repertoires had been generated on a single sequencing platform. Typing coverage differed by locus: A, B, C, DRB1 and DQB1 were typed in about 620-630 donors, DQA1 in around 500, DPA1 in 600 to 610, and DPB1 in 450 to 490. Donor age, sex, ethnicity and CMV serostatus were collected together with the repertoire data. About 300 gigabases of sequencing data and around 80 million unique TCR sequences made up an early release that covered 500 to 700 HLA-typed donors. The study was designed to test whether signatures of past pathogen exposure could be identified by cataloging public T cell receptors. In the later analysis, no new phenotypic data were used to find candidate immune exposures; instead, reliance was placed on TCR beta sequences and their occurrence across donors. A later genetic analysis took genome-wide SNP genotypes for about 55% of the 666 donors and used that subset as a discovery cohort. Among around 400 genotyped donors of the cohort, an average of about 240,000 unique TCR beta nucleotide sequences were sequenced per donor, around 18% of them non-productive. The T cell repertoires of some 700 subjects were profiled by immunosequencing and related to cytomegalovirus serostatus. Several DR-DQ haplotypes were treated as single units for association and clustering because of strong linkage in the cohort. Among the roughly 400 genotyped donors, more than 70% belonged to the genetic ancestry cluster associated with self-reported Caucasian donors. To decide whether each TCR beta V gene segment behaved as functional or pseudogenic, an earlier analysis of some 540 of the donors relied on high-throughput TCR beta sequencing.

Library method: the immunoSEQ multiplex PCR assay. The multiplex PCR relied on a mix of 60 forward primers for TCR Vbeta segments and 13 reverse primers for TCR Jbeta segments. The CDR3 region of rearranged TCR beta genes was amplified from genomic DNA with a multiplex PCR assay. The Illumina HiSeq System was used to sequence the amplified TCR beta libraries as 87-base-pair reads. In the original analysis: A later analysis counted 65 million to 90 million unique TCR beta chains across the 690 or so repertoires, and 9.5 million to 11 million of these chains were shared by at least two donors. To remove PCR and sequencing errors, raw reads were error-corrected and collapsed into unique sequences using a nearest-neighbor algorithm that merged closely related sequences. V, D and J gene segments were assigned by aligning CDR3 sequences to IMGT reference sequences. For a sequence to be retained, at least a six-nucleotide match to both a V gene segment and a J gene segment was required. A rearrangement counted as productive if the CDR3 had no stop codons and remained in frame with V and J, and every other rearrangement counted as non-productive. CDR3 was defined according to IMGT convention as the region running from the second conserved V-encoded cysteine to the conserved J-encoded phenylalanine. In an earlier analysis of around 600 of the donors, sequences lacking an unambiguous match to a single V gene segment were excluded. In an earlier analysis of a few hundred of the donors, V segments were called functional above 56.7% productive rearrangements and were called segregating when the between-donor standard deviation exceeded 5%. A statistical classification framework was built to diagnose cytomegalovirus status from the catalog of TCR beta chain sequences. In a later analysis, TCR nucleotide sequences were compared against IMGT/GENE-DB human TR gene sequences so that V and J genes could be assigned. Using the TCRdist pipeline, a later analysis assigned CDR3 sequences along with most-parsimonious VDJ recombination scenarios. A later analysis defined each TCR beta chain by its CDR3 amino acid sequence plus V-gene family, and excluded reads lacking a unique V-gene family. A later analysis removed 550 to 700 highly shared, low-generation-probability nucleotide sequences to deal with suspected cross-contamination and a sequencing artifact. For each public chain, a later analysis derived a clonal expansion index from normalized ranks of inferred template counts within each repertoire. Generation probabilities in a later analysis came from a VDJ recombination model fitted to out-of-frame rearrangements, and those results were checked against IGoR. A later analysis scored TCR-TCR, TCR-HLA and TCR-CMV co-occurrence with hypergeometric tests, applying a repertoire-size bias correction to TCR pairs. A later analysis estimated false discovery rates by permuting HLA or CMV assignments 20 times. In a later analysis, co-occurring TCRs were grouped using DBSCAN, and TCRdist sequence similarity was added for clustering within HLA-allele-positive subsets. Repertoires with fewer than 30,000 or more than 120,000 public chains were left out of co-occurrence clustering, as were about five repertoires with anomalous nucleotide sharing. The clones in this table, taken by TCRdb from immuneACCESS, are in-frame only. Not every clone is retained; where verified, under half of the shortfall comes from an unresolved V gene, and the cause of the rest is unknown. That table supplies the V and J calls and clone size; D and trimming were determined from the DNA. This sample lists 110,000 or so clones; about 81% were detected once. Of the sample, around 2.1% is held by the ten largest clones.

The cohort consisted of hundreds of healthy bone marrow donors. At the time of sampling, all cohort members were nominally healthy, though unrecorded immune exposures were likely present. The donor was CMV seronegative and was included in the group of a few hundred seronegative cohort members. Each donor provided a peripheral blood sample, and peripheral blood mononuclear cells were used for TCR beta sequencing. The Qiagen DNeasy Blood Extraction Kit was used to extract genomic DNA from the blood cell samples. The cysteine opens and the phenylalanine closes a CDR3 of 14 amino acids. The DNA shown is the 42-base CDR3, in frame from base 1. Deletion took 0 bases off V and 1 base off J, with a span of 7 bases between the germline ends. Sequences SGHRS (CDR1) and YFSETQ (CDR2) are obtained from the germline V gene. Results and caveats for the whole study, not just this receptor: According to a later analysis, most CMV-associated TCR beta chains appeared to be HLA-restricted, and the HLA associations seemed to be driven largely by CMV exposure. According to a later genetic analysis, donors in an Asian-associated ancestry cluster had fewer N-insertions in productive TCRs than the approximately 630-donor mean. A cluster of highly shared sequence variants was judged likely to be a technical artifact of the sequencing pipeline. Because counts were too low, roughly 17 rarely observed V segments, including chromosome 9 orphons, were left out of the earlier analysis of some 640 of the donors. Because some donors lacked HLA typing at each locus, the association tests relied only on the typed subset. Across donors, most TCR sequences were observed very rarely, whereas some public TCRs were present in many individuals. Three of the identified cytomegalovirus-associated TCR beta chains were confirmed in vitro to be specific for cytomegalovirus antigens. Assigning TCR associations to individual alleles was difficult when HLA alleles, especially DR and DQ, strongly co-occurred. The 87-base-pair reads could not distinguish some IMGT-functional V segments, including TRBV6-2 and TRBV6-3, so those segments were excluded. Compared with equally common non-associated chains, HLA-associated TCR beta chains in a later analysis were more clonally expanded and had lower generation probabilities. In this cohort, only TCR beta chains were sequenced, and detectable features were limited by the absence of alpha or paired-chain data. Roughly uniform sequencing depth across donors was assumed in presence/absence analyses, although this assumption may not hold. According to a later analysis, parvovirus B19, influenza, CMV and Epstein-Barr virus appeared linked to several top co-occurrence clusters. A later analysis associated some 17,000 TCR beta sequences with specific HLA alleles at a false discovery rate of 0.05. In a later analysis, TCR association rates were found to vary across HLA loci, with the most associated TCRs seen for DRB1 alleles and the fewest for HLA-C alleles. The authors suggested that the approach could potentially be extended to other disease states and immunological phenotypes. A further reported finding was that TCR beta sequences accurately predicted the HLA-A and HLA-B alleles for most subjects in the first cohort. In an earlier analysis of 500 to 650 of the donors, most TCR beta V segments appeared in productive rearrangements about 87% or about 30% of the time, broadly matching IMGT annotations. The classifier was reported to diagnose cytomegalovirus status with high specificity and sensitivity in both the original and validation cohorts. Immune exposure information for the cohort was limited to CMV serostatus. A total of 150 or so TCR beta chains were listed by the study as associated with cytomegalovirus. Linkage disequilibrium might explain the correlated functional status among segregating V segments, but an unknown experimental factor could not be ruled out. A later genetic analysis associated a missense DCLRE1C variant with V-gene and J-gene trimming of TCR beta chains, and an independent cohort replicated the association.

On this clone: Its antigen is still unknown. Base qualities were left out, and no much larger clone turns up one base away.

The sample consisted of PBMCs. This clonotype was obtained from a man in his thirties or forties in good health and CMV-seronegative. The chain joins TRBV5-1 to TRBJ1-1; the D gene assignment is ambiguous. The nucleotides are TGCGCCAGCAGCTTGGCACCGGGGAACACTGAAGCTTTCTTT. This sequence encodes CASSLAPGNTEAFF.